The 7 T cell receptor beta chains below were found in one sample sequenced in a study of blood T cell repertoires in COVID-19. Libraries were prepared by immunoSEQ multiplex PCR; TCRdb keeps only in-frame clonotypes and omits some of them. Counted here are over 90,000 clones, roughly 85% occurring once; the ten biggest clones make up 3.1%. Sequenced sample: peripheral blood. The receptor set was obtained from a middle-aged man in a cohort sampled during active COVID-19.

The genes are TRBV10-3 and TRBJ1-5, with D possibly being TRBD1 (5 bases). Trimming took 3 bases from V and 4 from J, leaving 10 bases between them. The germline V gene encodes CDR1 ENHRY and CDR2 SYGVKD. There are 14 residues in the CDR3. The CDR3 nucleotides are TGTGCCATCAGTGATGGGGGGGGGAATCAGCCCCAGCATTTT. Encoded protein: CAISDGGGNQPQHF.

In the case of this clone: At one end, the junction sequence differs from germline, possibly due to a read error. J is TRBJ2-1 and V is TRBV6-1; no reliable D call. This CDR3 contains 12 residues. CDR1 and CDR2 from the germline V gene are MNHNS and SASEGT. The CDR3, as DNA: TGTGCCAGCAGTGAAGACTACCATGAGCAGTTCTTC. Protein: CASSEDYHEQFF.

The chain is built from TRBV5-6 and TRBJ1-1, with D possibly being TRBD1 (6 bases). This CDR3 is built from 13 residues. The germline V gene has CDR1 SGHDT and CDR2 YYEEEE. The V and J ends lost 4 bases and 1 base respectively, with 8 bases between them. The CDR3 is CASSGGQNTEAFF. CDR3 sequence (DNA): TGTGCCAGCAGCGGGGGACAGAACACTGAAGCTTTCTTT. Based on the CDR3 plus reference TRBV5-6 and TRBJ1-1, the full variable domain is DAGVTQSPTHLIKTRGQQVTLRCSPKSGHDTVSWYQQALGQGPQFIFQYYEEEERQRGNFPDRFSGHQFPNYSSELNVNALLLGDSALYLCASSGGQNTEAFFGQGTRLTVV.

The J gene is TRBJ2-5, the V gene TRBV5-4; D is ambiguous. Trimming stripped 0 bases from V and 4 bases from J, with 10 bases between. The germline V gene encodes CDR1 SGHNT and CDR2 YYREEE (reference sequence). The CDR3 has 14 residues. The CDR3 protein is CASSLGAPRETQYF. The CDR3 nucleotides read TGTGCCAGCAGCTTGGGAGCTCCGCGAGAGACCCAGTACTTC.

The chain couples TRBV3-1 (or the pseudogene TRBV3-2) to TRBJ1-1; D perhaps matches TRBD1 (5 bases). V was cut by 2 bases and J by 4 bases, with 11 bases left in between. The germline gives CDR1 LGHDT, CDR2 YNNKEL (reference sequence). The CDR3 covers 14 residues. CDR3 protein: CASSQRGSSTEAFF. The CDR3, as DNA: TGTGCCAGCAGCCAAAGGGGATCGAGCACTGAAGCTTTCTTT.

The rearrangement joins TRBV7-3 to TRBJ2-3; 7 bases agree with TRBD2. V lost 5 bases and J lost 2; bases outside the gene matches: 7. This CDR3 region has 15 residues. Germline V gene data show CDR1 as SGHTA and CDR2 as FQGTGA. The CDR3 region is CASSPRDYTTDTQYF. For the CDR3, the DNA is TGTGCCAGCAGCCCGAGGGACTACACCACAGATACGCAGTATTTT.

This chain connects TRBV5-1 to TRBJ1-1, with 8 bases aligning to TRBD1. Germline V lookup: CDR1 SGHRS, CDR2 YFSETQ. This CDR3 contains 15 residues. V lost 4 bases to trimming and J lost 5 bases; unmatched junction nucleotides: 10. The CDR3: CASSPRTGLGTEAFF. The CDR3 region has the DNA TGCGCCAGCAGCCCACGGACAGGGCTAGGGACTGAAGCTTTCTTT.